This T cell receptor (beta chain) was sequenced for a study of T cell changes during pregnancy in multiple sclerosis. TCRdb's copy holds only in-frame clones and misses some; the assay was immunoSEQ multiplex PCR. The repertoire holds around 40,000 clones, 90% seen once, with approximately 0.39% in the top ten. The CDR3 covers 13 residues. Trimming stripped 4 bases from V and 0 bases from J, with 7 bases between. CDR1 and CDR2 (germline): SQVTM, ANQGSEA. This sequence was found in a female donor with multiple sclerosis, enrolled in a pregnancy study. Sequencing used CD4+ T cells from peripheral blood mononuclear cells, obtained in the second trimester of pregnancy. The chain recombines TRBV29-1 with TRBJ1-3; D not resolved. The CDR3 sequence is CSVGLFSGNTIYF. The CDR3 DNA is TGCAGCGTTGGTTTATTCTCTGGAAACACCATATATTTT.